The 19 T cell receptor beta chains reported below all come from one sample, sequenced in a study of control samples from healthy donors and cancer patients. TCRdb keeps only in-frame clones here, not all; method: immunoSEQ multiplex PCR. The sample contains around 120,000 clones, 93% of which appear only once. The sample comprised PBMCs. The source is a man aged 50 to 59 with head and neck cancer.

The rearrangement links TRBV7-6 to TRBJ2-3; D is perhaps TRBD1 (6 bases). CDR3 length: 16 residues. Germline values: CDR1 SGHVS, CDR2 FNYEAQ. Trimming left V 5 bases short and J 2 bases short, with 17 bases between. The CDR3 DNA reads as TGTGCCAGCAGCCGAAACTCGCAGGGGCCCACAGATACGCAGTATTTT. Translation: CASSRNSQGPTDTQYF.

CDR3 amino acids: CASSVGLAGHTQYF. Written as DNA, the CDR3 is TGTGCCAGCAGCGTGGGGCTGGCAGGACATACGCAGTATTTT. This rearrangement joins TRBV9 to TRBJ2-3, with a tentative D call TRBD1 (5 bases). CDR1 SGDLS and CDR2 YYNGEE come from the germline V gene. The ends were cut back, 2 bases at V and 7 bases at J, with 14 bases in the middle. The CDR3 totals 14 residues.

The chain has TRBV12-3 or TRBV12-4 and TRBJ2-7; D tentatively fits TRBD1 or TRBD2 (5 bases each). The CDR3 consists of 12 residues. V lost 1 base to trimming and J lost 6 bases, with 7 bases between them. The CDR3 DNA reads as TGTGCCAGCAGTTTAGGAGGGGTCGAGCAGTACTTC. This encodes CASSLGGVEQYF.

This clone turned up a few times. The chain couples TRBV28 to TRBJ2-3, with 7 bases identical to TRBD2. The CDR3 has 17 residues. Trimming cost V 4 bases and J 2 bases; bases outside gene matches: 12. Per germline, CDR1 MDHEN and CDR2 SYDVKM. The CDR3 DNA follows: TGTGCCAGCAGTTCCCGGTGGAGCGGGGAGAACACAGATACGCAGTATTTT. Translation: CASSSRWSGENTDTQYF.

The chain uses TRBV30 and TRBJ2-5; D possibly corresponds to TRBD1 (5 bases). This CDR3 comprises 11 residues. The V gene lost 8 bases and the J gene lost 7 bases, with 14 bases spanning the gap. Germline assignment: CDR1 GTSNPN and CDR2 SVGIG (reference sequence). CDR3 sequence reads: CAGHRTGTQYF. As DNA, the CDR3 is TGTGCCGGACATCGCACCGGGACCCAGTACTTC.

The V call is TRBV30, the J call TRBJ1-1, with D possibly matching TRBD1 (5 bases). The CDR3 is 13 residues long. V was shortened by 4 bases and J by 4 bases, with 13 bases between the two germline ends. In germline, CDR1 is GTSNPN, CDR2 SVGIG (reference sequence). The CDR3 is CAWKAQGVTEAFF. As DNA, the CDR3 is TGTGCCTGGAAAGCTCAGGGAGTCACTGAAGCTTTCTTT.

J is TRBJ2-3 and V is TRBV11-1, with TRBD2 identical over 8 bases. The CDR3 runs to 15 residues. After removal of 0 bases from V and 1 base from J, the junction contained 0 bases not matched to a gene. The germline V gene encodes CDR1 SGHAT and CDR2 FQDESV (reference sequence). CDR3 in DNA: TGTGCCAGCAGCTTAGCGCGGGGGGGCACAGATACGCAGTATTTT. Translating it yields CASSLARGGTDTQYF.

The genes are TRBV7-9 and TRBJ2-5; TRBD2 is a possible D gene (6 bases). Looked up from germline, CDR1 is SEHNR and CDR2 is FQNEAQ (reference sequence). V was pared by 1 base and J by 3 bases, with 18 bases between. The CDR3 is 17 amino acids. CDR3 nucleotides: TGTGCCAGCAGCTTAGGAGTCTCCGGGACTTTAAAAGAGACCCAGTACTTC. It encodes CASSLGVSGTLKETQYF.

The J gene is TRBJ2-7, the V gene TRBV7-9, with 7 bases lining up with TRBD1. Germline lookup yields CDR1 SEHNR and CDR2 FQNEAQ (reference sequence). Losses at the gene ends were 5 bases for V and 2 bases for J; bases not matched to a gene: 6. The CDR3 length is 14 residues. The CDR3 here is CASSLGTETYEQYF. Here the CDR3 DNA reads TGTGCCAGCAGCCTAGGGACAGAAACCTACGAGCAGTACTTC.

The chain combines TRBV12-3 or TRBV12-4 with TRBJ2-5; no reliable D call. The V end was cut by 3 bases, the J end by 4 bases, with 9 bases between. The CDR3 sequence is 13 residues long. The CDR3 bases are TGTGCCAGCAGTTTCGAAGGTTTAGAGACCCAGTACTTC. This codes for CASSFEGLETQYF.

The J gene is TRBJ2-7, the V gene TRBV5-1, with D perhaps matching TRBD1 or TRBD2 (5 bases each). Germline V lookup: CDR1 SGHRS, CDR2 YFSETQ. V shed 1 base and J shed 5 bases, with 13 bases lying between them. CDR3 length equals 14 residues. Here the CDR3 reads CASSLQSGTDEQYF. The CDR3, as DNA: TGCGCCAGCAGCTTGCAGTCGGGGACCGACGAGCAGTACTTC. Variable domain in full (rest from reference TRBV5-1 and TRBJ2-7): KAGVTQTPRYLIKTRGQQVTLSCSPISGHRSVSWYQQTPGQGLQFLFEYFSETQRNKGNFPGRFSGRQFSNSRSEMNVSTLELGDSALYLCASSLQSGTDEQYFGPGTRLTVT.

This chain connects TRBV5-6 to TRBJ2-5, with D possibly matching TRBD2 (6 bases). V was trimmed by 7 bases and J by 5 bases, leaving 24 bases between them. Germline V CDR1 and CDR2: SGHDT, YYEEEE. The CDR3 runs to 16 residues. The CDR3 coding sequence is TGTGCCAGCCACTCAACGGGGAGGTCGGGGATGGAGACCCAGTACTTC. This codes for CASHSTGRSGMETQYF.

The chain couples TRBV4-1 to TRBJ1-1; D possibly corresponds to TRBD1 (5 bases). Between the trimmed V and J ends, which lost 4 bases and 1 base, there was a span of 7 bases. Germline V gene sequence: CDR1 MGHRA, CDR2 YSYEKL. The CDR3 is 13 residues long. The CDR3, as DNA: TGCGCCAGCAGCCCGGGGGGGAACACTGAAGCTTTCTTT. Translated, it gives CASSPGGNTEAFF.

The chain recombines TRBV27 with TRBJ2-7; D may correspond to TRBD1 or TRBD2 (5 bases each). The CDR3 sequence is 13 residues long. Per the germline V gene, CDR1 is MNHEY and CDR2 is SMNVEV (reference sequence). V shed 2 bases and J shed 5 bases, with 10 bases lying between them. Here the CDR3 reads CASSLERGHEQYF. The CDR3 DNA reads as TGTGCCAGCAGTTTAGAACGGGGCCACGAGCAGTACTTC.

The chain is built from TRBV6-5 and TRBJ1-1; weak D call: TRBD1 (5 bases). CDR3 size: 13 residues. CDR1 and CDR2 from the germline V gene are MNHEY and SVGAGI. V lost 6 bases and J lost 2, with 10 bases in between. The CDR3 spells CASRRDSNTEAFF. The CDR3 DNA reads TGTGCCAGCAGGCGCGACAGTAACACTGAAGCTTTCTTT.

The chain recombines TRBV5-6 with TRBJ2-7; D is unclear. Germline CDR1 is SGHDT and CDR2 is YYEEEE. V lost 2 bases and J lost 5, with 17 bases in between. The CDR3 is 15 residues long. The CDR3 nucleotides are TGTGCCAGCAGCTTTATTGGATCTCACCCAAACGAGCAGTACTTC. Amino acids: CASSFIGSHPNEQYF.

The chain carries TRBV6-5 and TRBJ2-3, with TRBD1 matching 7 bases. This CDR3 spans 16 amino acids. Germline V CDR1 and CDR2: MNHEY, SVGAGI. V lost 0 bases and J lost 2; bases outside the gene matches: 5. This CDR3 is CASSYSGTVLTDTQYF. The CDR3 nucleotides read TGTGCCAGCAGTTACTCCGGGACAGTACTCACAGATACGCAGTATTTT.

The chain joins TRBV11-3 to TRBJ2-5; 8 nucleotides align to TRBD2. Trimming took 3 bases from V and 1 from J; bases not matched to a gene: 4. The CDR3 covers 15 residues. Germline-derived CDR1 and CDR2 are SGHNT and YENEEA. The CDR3 sequence is CASSLTGGVQETQYF. CDR3 DNA: TGTGCCAGCAGCTTGACGGGGGGGGTCCAAGAGACCCAGTACTTC. The variable domain in full, completed from reference TRBV11-3 and TRBJ2-5, reads EAGVVQSPRYKIIEKKQPVAFWCNPISGHNTLYWYLQNLGQGPELLIRYENEEAVDDSQLPKDRFSAERLKGVDSTLKIQPAELGDSAVYLCASSLTGGVQETQYFGPGTRLLVL.

The chain couples TRBV19 to TRBJ1-2, with TRBD1 as a possible D gene (5 bases). There are 13 residues in the CDR3. Germline CDR1 reads LNHDA; CDR2 reads SQIVND (reference sequence). With 5 bases removed from V and 8 bases from J, the gap between germline ends came to 15 bases. Here the CDR3 DNA reads TGTGCCAGTAGTCGAGCGGGGACGAAAGGCTACACCTTC. Amino acids: CASSRAGTKGYTF.